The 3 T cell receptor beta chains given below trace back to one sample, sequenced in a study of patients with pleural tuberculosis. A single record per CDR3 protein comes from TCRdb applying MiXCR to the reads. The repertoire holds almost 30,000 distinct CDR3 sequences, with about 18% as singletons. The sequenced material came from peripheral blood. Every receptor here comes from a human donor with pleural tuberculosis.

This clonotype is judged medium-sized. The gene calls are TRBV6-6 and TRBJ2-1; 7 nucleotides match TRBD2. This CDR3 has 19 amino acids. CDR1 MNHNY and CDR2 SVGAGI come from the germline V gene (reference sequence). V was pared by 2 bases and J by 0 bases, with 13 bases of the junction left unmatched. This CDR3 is CASSYESLASISSYNEQFF. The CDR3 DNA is TGTGCCAGCAGTTACGAATCACTAGCGTCCATAAGCTCCTACAATGAGCAGTTCTTC.

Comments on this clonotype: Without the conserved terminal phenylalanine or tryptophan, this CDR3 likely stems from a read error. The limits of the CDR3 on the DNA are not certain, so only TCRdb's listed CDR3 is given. The CDR3: CASSQPLGQGNYGYNL. The chain is built from TRBV3-1 and TRBJ1-2; the DNA was not used to check the table's D call, TRBD1. The CDR3 extends over 16 residues, inclusive of both ends. CDR1 is LGHDT and CDR2 is YNNKEL in the germline V gene (reference sequence).

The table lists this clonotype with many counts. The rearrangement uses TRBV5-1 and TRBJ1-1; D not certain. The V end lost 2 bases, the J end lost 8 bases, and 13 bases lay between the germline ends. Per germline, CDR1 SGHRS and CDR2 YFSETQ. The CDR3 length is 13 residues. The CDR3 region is CASSLGRPSEAFF. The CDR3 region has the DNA TGCGCCAGCAGCTTAGGGAGACCTTCGGAAGCTTTCTTT. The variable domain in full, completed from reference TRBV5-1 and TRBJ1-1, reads KAGVTQTPRYLIKTRGQQVTLSCSPISGHRSVSWYQQTPGQGLQFLFEYFSETQRNKGNFPGRFSGRQFSNSRSEMNVSTLELGDSALYLCASSLGRPSEAFFGQGTRLTVV.